This paragraph reports one T cell receptor (beta chain). An end of the junction differs from the germline gene, which may be a read error. Germline CDR1 reads SGHTA; CDR2 reads FQGNSA. This CDR3 region has 18 residues. The data derive from a study of blood T cells in healthy people across ages. The use of a sample-barcoded 5' primer and a J-beta primer mix characterized a second PCR of 7 to 11 cycles. TCRdb reanalysed the 5' RACE reads using MiXCR and keeps one entry per CDR3 protein. The sample records approximately 800,000 distinct CDR3 sequences, 58% being singletons. The V call is TRBV7-2, the J call TRBJ2-1, with 12 bases lining up with TRBD2. The sequencing input was blood. The TCR was taken from a man aged 25-45 years in good health. DNA of the CDR3: TGTGCCAGCAGACACCTAGCGGGAGGGCCGGGCTCCTACAAGGAGCAGTTCTTC. Protein: CASRHLAGGPGSYKEQFF.